This T cell receptor (beta chain) was sequenced for a study of T cell repertoires in cytomegalovirus infection. The CDR3 is 14 residues long. V lost 9 bases to trimming and J lost 5 bases, with 19 bases between them. MiXCR was run by TCRdb on the reads, yielding one entry per CDR3 protein. The table includes 250,000 to 300,000 distinct CDR3 sequences, 9.1% detected once. This clonotype turned up a few times. The clonotype was recovered from a human donor in good health (CMV status not recorded). Some clones in this sample may be carry-over from other donors' samples. The specimen sequenced was PBMCs. V is TRBV12-3 or TRBV12-4 and J is TRBJ2-5, with D possibly TRBD1 on 6 matching bases. This CDR3 is CASSGAAVGETQYF. Written as DNA, the CDR3 is TGTGCCAGTTCAGGGGCGGCGGTCGGGGAGACCCAGTACTTC.